Listed below are T cell receptor beta chains from one sample, sequenced in a study of human T cells and chemical hapten exposure. MiXCR, run by TCRdb on the RACE reads, gives a single entry per CDR3 protein. The repertoire includes around 340,000 distinct CDR3 sequences, around 7% of them detected once, and 7.5% to 9% sits in the top ten. The source was whole blood, collected in connection with sensitization to the hapten diphenylcyclopropenone (DPC). These receptors were obtained from a woman younger than 35 with alopecia areata. Some clones in this sample may be carry-over from other donors' samples. Each CDR3 is given without its conserved first and last residue.

>TRBV6-2/TRBV6-3|TRBJ2-3|11
ASGGTTTDTQY
>TRBV18|TRBJ1-1|14
ASSPQTGEAGTEAF
>TRBV2|TRBJ1-1|13
ASSESVGGNTEAF
>TRBV10-3|TRBJ1-4|12
AISARALNEKLF
>TRBV5-1|TRBJ2-1|13
ASSLAYLAGNEQF
>TRBV3-1|TRBJ2-5|13
ASSPADRGEETQY
>TRBV29-1|TRBJ1-1|10
SVIRPNTEAF
>TRBV7-9|TRBJ2-6|9
ASSSMNVLT
>TRBV29-1|TRBJ1-5|11
SVCDGGNQPQH
>TRBV28|TRBJ2-5|16
ASSFPSYIQASQETQY
>TRBV18|TRBJ2-5|11
ASSAPDKEAQY
>TRBV6-4|TRBJ2-1|11
ASSGDRKGEQF
>TRBV6-6|TRBJ1-2|12
ASSGPIRSYGYT
>TRBV2|TRBJ2-6|12
ASSPGSGANVLT
>TRBV6-5|TRBJ1-1|13
ASSVLQGGYTEAF
>TRBV20-1|TRBJ1-2|12
SARDHRTNYGYT
>TRBV6-2/TRBV6-3|TRBJ2-1|14
ASSYFRLADYNEQF
>TRBV7-9|TRBJ2-3|12
ASSLGVSTDTQY
>TRBV20-1|TRBJ2-1|11
SARDHSGDEQF
>TRBV11-2|TRBJ1-1|12
ASSPAQGWTEAF
>TRBV2|TRBJ1-4|12
ASRDRTGREKLF
>TRBV29-1|TRBJ1-1|13
SVPRALPMNTEAF
>TRBV10-3|TRBJ1-4|12
AISGQGGTEKLF
>TRBV29-1|TRBJ1-2|11
SVERDRAYGYT
>TRBV4-1|TRBJ1-6|13
ASSQGGLLRGPLH
>TRBV25-1|TRBJ2-7|12
ASSETDRAYEQY
>TRBV2|TRBJ1-5|15
ASSVNPYLGSNQPQH
>TRBV28|TRBJ2-6|16
ASSFRPPVQSGANVLT
>TRBV10-3|TRBJ2-2|16
AINNEGTALRDTGELF
>TRBV29-1|TRBJ1-3|13
SVEYLEGAGNTIY
>TRBV6-6|TRBJ2-7|11
ASRGGVTYEQY
>TRBV6-2/TRBV6-3|TRBJ2-1|18
ASSYPRGGAKARSYNEQF
>TRBV7-9|TRBJ2-3|14
ASSLVVLAGTDTQY
>TRBV6-5|TRBJ2-1|13
ASRDNRDSYNEQF
>TRBV10-3|TRBJ1-1|9
ATTGYTEAF
>TRBV7-8|TRBJ2-1|11
ASRDFGDGEQF
>TRBV7-6|TRBJ2-2|15
ASSVVRGAGNTGELF
>TRBV20-1|TRBJ2-7|12
SLYDRGYLDEQY
>TRBV12-3/TRBV12-4|TRBJ2-7|12
ASSPTSGAYEQY
>TRBV27|TRBJ2-2|12
ASSNHRGPGELF
>TRBV20-1|TRBJ1-5|15
SAEGQGGTRGNQPQH
>TRBV5-1|TRBJ2-1|13
ASRPTGAIYNEQF
>TRBV9|TRBJ2-5|13
ASSYSTSGGETQY
>TRBV19|TRBJ2-5|12
ASRVTGTQETQY
>TRBV18|TRBJ1-2|13
ASSPKAPANYGYT
>TRBV20-1|TRBJ2-7|14
SALSPPGQGLYEQY
>TRBV6-2/TRBV6-3|TRBJ2-2|16
ASSRPSSGPSNTGELF
>TRBV18|TRBJ1-1|12
ASSPGLLNTEAF
>TRBV6-6|TRBJ1-3|12
ASSYGSLRNTIY
>TRBV5-4|TRBJ2-2|13
ASSLIQQNTGELF
>TRBV6-5|TRBJ1-5|13
ASSPQQGRLQPQH
>TRBV6-2/TRBV6-3|TRBJ1-2|10
ASTPGYYGYT
>TRBV20-1|TRBJ2-3|13
SARDQSKPTDTQY
>TRBV20-1|TRBJ2-2|12
SAPGQLNTGELF
>TRBV3-1|TRBJ2-5|12
ASSQQTGQETQY
>TRBV6-1|TRBJ2-3|12
ASSEVSPTDTQY
>TRBV7-2|TRBJ2-3|13
ASSLSGGLTDTQY
>TRBV6-1|TRBJ2-3|13
ASSEAGGRTDTQY
>TRBV3-1|TRBJ2-7|12
ASSQTGGRYEQY